This TCR beta chain was captured in a study of shared T cell receptors in the human thymus. Only in-frame clones appear in the TCRdb table, and some are missing; sequencing was by immunoSEQ multiplex PCR. In the table there are more than 550,000 clones, 80% to 90% of which are singletons. This CDR3 comprises 17 residues. V was cut by 2 bases and J by 5 bases, with 21 bases left in between. CDR1 is SGHDN and CDR2 is FVKESK in the germline V gene. This sample was also put to use in a study of human thymus T cells. That report notes: Donors were healthy Finnish infants having corrective surgery for congenital heart defects. Resections from corrective heart surgery provided thymus tissue. Use of V and J genes seemed skewed within the thymic and blood repertoires.

Sequences were obtained from thymocytes. The chain uses TRBV14 and TRBJ1-1; the D gene is possibly TRBD1 (5 bases). The receptor was isolated from a girl in the first two years of life with a congenital heart defect. Written as DNA, the CDR3 is TGTGCCAGCAGCCAAAAATGGGGCAGGGAAGGGTGGACTGAAGCTTTCTTT. It specifies CASSQKWGREGWTEAFF.